Each of the 10 T cell receptor beta chains below was sequenced from the same sample in a study of blood T cells in healthy people across ages. A sample-barcoded 5' primer and a J-beta primer mix were used in a second PCR of about 7 to 12 cycles. TCRdb processed the 5' RACE reads anew with MiXCR; each CDR3 protein has one entry. The sample yields about 700,000 distinct CDR3 sequences, approximately 31% seen once. The specimen sequenced was blood. These receptors came from an elderly woman in good health.

This chain links TRBV7-3 with TRBJ2-1; 7 positions match TRBD1. V shed 2 bases, J shed 3 bases, and the junction held 4 bases outside the gene matches. Germline CDR1 SGHTA, CDR2 FQGTGA. The CDR3 totals 15 residues. The CDR3 sequence: CASSLQGDIYNEQFF. The CDR3 nucleotides are TGTGCCAGCAGCTTACAGGGGGATATCTACAATGAGCAGTTCTTC.

This clonotype was recorded at least ten times. The chain uses TRBV7-9 and TRBJ2-7; no firm D call. V gave up 3 bases and J gave up 2 bases, with 14 bases separating them. The germline gives CDR1 SEHNR, CDR2 FQNEAQ (reference sequence). The CDR3 has 15 residues. CDR3 amino acids: CASSLVVGVTYEQYF. The CDR3 DNA is TGTGCCAGCAGCTTGGTCGTGGGCGTAACCTACGAGCAGTACTTC.

The V and J genes are TRBV2 and TRBJ1-5, with TRBD1 matching 8 bases. The germline CDR1 and CDR2 sequences are SNHLY and FYNNEI. The V segment lost 2 bases and the J segment 5 bases; nucleotides outside the gene matches: 2. This CDR3 has 14 residues. CDR3 bases: TGTGCCAGCAGTGAAAACAGGGGGTATCAGCCCCAGCATTTT. As protein: CASSENRGYQPQHF. The entire variable domain, with the rest obtained from reference TRBV2 and TRBJ1-5, is as follows: EPEVTQTPSHQVTQMGQEVILRCVPISNHLYFYWYRQILGQKVEFLVSFYNNEISEKSEIFDDQFSVERPDGSNFTLKIRSTKLEDSAMYFCASSENRGYQPQHFGDGTRLSIL.

This clonotype was recorded at least ten times. The rearrangement uses TRBV11-2 and TRBJ2-7, with no clear D. Germline V gene data show CDR1 as SGHAT and CDR2 as FQNNGV. The CDR3 length is 14 residues. V was shortened by 1 base and J by 8 bases, with 15 bases between the two germline ends. CDR3 loop: CASSLGGTFNKQYF. CDR3 DNA: TGTGCCAGCAGCTTAGGGGGTACTTTTAACAAGCAGTACTTC.

Ten or more counts support this clonotype. This chain uses TRBV5-6 with TRBJ2-7; 7 bases match TRBD1. CDR1 is SGHDT, CDR2 YYEEEE, per germline. The V segment lost 5 bases and the J segment 3 bases; nucleotides outside the gene matches: 11. This CDR3 is 15 amino acids long. This CDR3 is CASRSGQELFYEQYF. The CDR3 region has the DNA TGTGCCAGCAGATCCGGACAGGAGCTTTTCTACGAGCAGTACTTC.

This clonotype was picked up many times. This rearrangement joins TRBV20-1 to TRBJ2-5, with TRBD2 matching over 8 bases. The ends lost 8 bases at V and 1 base at J; junction bases unmatched: 12. The germline V gene encodes CDR1 DFQATT and CDR2 SNEGSKA (reference sequence). The CDR3 length is 15 residues. In DNA form, the CDR3 reads TGCAGTTGCCCCCCAAGCGGGGGAATCCAAGAGACCCAGTACTTC. Translating it yields CSCPPSGGIQETQYF.

This clonotype was seen a few times. The chain employs TRBV20-1 and TRBJ1-4; perhaps TRBD1 as D (5 bases). The CDR3 spans 17 residues. Germline loops: CDR1 DFQATT, CDR2 SNEGSKA (reference sequence). Trimming shortened V by 0 bases and J by 3 bases, and 17 bases separated the two germline ends. CDR3: CSARDMSRAKANEKLFF. CDR3 nucleotide sequence: TGCAGTGCTAGAGATATGTCCAGGGCCAAGGCTAATGAAAAACTGTTTTTT.

Comments on this clonotype: A read error may produce the germline difference seen at one junction end. The chain employs TRBV11-2 and TRBJ1-1, with TRBD1 identical over 11 bases. In germline, CDR1 is SGHAT, CDR2 FQNNGV. CDR3 length: 13 residues. This CDR3 is CASSGTGGTGAFF. The CDR3 bases are TGTGCCAGTTCCGGGACAGGGGGAACTGGAGCTTTCTTT.

About this clonotype itself: This sequence may be a read error, since a much larger clone differs from it by one base. V gene TRBV20-1 combines with J gene TRBJ2-1; either TRBD1 or TRBD2 may fit D (5 bases each). Per germline, CDR1 DFQATT and CDR2 SNEGSKA (reference sequence). Deletions cut 2 bases from V and 5 bases from J, with 19 bases between. The CDR3 is 16 amino acids. CDR3 coding DNA: TGCAGTGCTAGATCCCTGGGCGAGGGGCGCGACAATGAGCAGTTCTTC. This gives the protein CSARSLGEGRDNEQFF.

This clonotype was counted a few times. The chain couples TRBV5-1 to TRBJ2-5; TRBD2 agrees at 9 bases. The CDR3 spans 16 residues. CDR1 is SGHRS, CDR2 YFSETQ, per germline. The junction had 7 bases not matched to a gene; V was cut back by 2 bases and J by 2 bases. The CDR3 DNA is TGCGCCAGCAGCTTCTCCTTAGCGGGGGCACAAGAGACCCAGTACTTC. Translation gives CASSFSLAGAQETQYF.